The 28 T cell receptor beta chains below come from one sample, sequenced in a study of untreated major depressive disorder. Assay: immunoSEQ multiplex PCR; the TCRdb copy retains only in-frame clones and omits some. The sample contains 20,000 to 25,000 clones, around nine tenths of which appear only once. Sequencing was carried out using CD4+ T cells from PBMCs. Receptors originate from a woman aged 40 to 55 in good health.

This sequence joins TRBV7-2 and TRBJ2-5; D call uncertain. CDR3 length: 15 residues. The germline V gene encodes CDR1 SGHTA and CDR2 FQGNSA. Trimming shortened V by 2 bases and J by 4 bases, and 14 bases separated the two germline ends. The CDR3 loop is CASSLTIGSRETQYF. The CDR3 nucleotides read TGTGCCAGCAGCTTAACGATTGGCTCGAGAGAGACCCAGTACTTC.

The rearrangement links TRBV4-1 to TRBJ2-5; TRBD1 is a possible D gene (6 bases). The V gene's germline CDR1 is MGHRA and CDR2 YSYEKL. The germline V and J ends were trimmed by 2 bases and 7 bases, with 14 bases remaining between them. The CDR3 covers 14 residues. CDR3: CASSQTGLGGTQYF. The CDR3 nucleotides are TGCGCCAGCAGCCAAACGGGCTTAGGGGGGACCCAGTACTTC.

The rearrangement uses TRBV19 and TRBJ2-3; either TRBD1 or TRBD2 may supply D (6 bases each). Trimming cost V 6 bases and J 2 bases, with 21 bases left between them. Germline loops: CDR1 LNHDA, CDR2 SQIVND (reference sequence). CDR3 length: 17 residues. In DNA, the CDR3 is TGTGCCAGTAGAACCGTTGAGGGGGGTTCCTCCACAGATACGCAGTATTTT. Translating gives CASRTVEGGSSTDTQYF.

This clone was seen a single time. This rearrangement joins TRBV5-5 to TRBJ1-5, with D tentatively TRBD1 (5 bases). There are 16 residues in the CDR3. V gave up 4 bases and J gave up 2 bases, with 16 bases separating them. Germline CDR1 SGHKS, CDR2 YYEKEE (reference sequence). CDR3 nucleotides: TGTGCCAGCAGCCCCCGGGACGGCCAGGGCAATCAGCCCCAGCATTTT. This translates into CASSPRDGQGNQPQHF.

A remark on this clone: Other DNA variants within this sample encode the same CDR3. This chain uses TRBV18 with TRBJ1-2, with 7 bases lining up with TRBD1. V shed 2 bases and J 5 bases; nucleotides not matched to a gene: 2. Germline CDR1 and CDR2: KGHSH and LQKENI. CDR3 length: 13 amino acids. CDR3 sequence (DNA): TGTGCCAGCTCACCAGGGACAGATTATGGCTACACCTTC. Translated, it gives CASSPGTDYGYTF. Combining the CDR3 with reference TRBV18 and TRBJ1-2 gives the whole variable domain NAGVMQNPRHLVRRRGQEARLRCSPMKGHSHVYWYRQLPEEGLKFMVYLQKENIIDESGMPKERFSAEFPKEGPSILRIQQVVRGDSAAYFCASSPGTDYGYTFGSGTRLTVV.

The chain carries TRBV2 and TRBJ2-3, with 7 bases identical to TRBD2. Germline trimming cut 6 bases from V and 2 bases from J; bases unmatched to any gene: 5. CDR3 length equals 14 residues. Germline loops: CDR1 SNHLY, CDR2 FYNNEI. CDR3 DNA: TGTGCCAGCAGCCGAACTAGCGCCACAGATACGCAGTATTTT. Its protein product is CASSRTSATDTQYF.

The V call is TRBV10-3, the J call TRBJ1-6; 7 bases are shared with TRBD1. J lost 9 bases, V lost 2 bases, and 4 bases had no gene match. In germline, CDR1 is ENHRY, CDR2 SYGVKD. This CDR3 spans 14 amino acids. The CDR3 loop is CAISEEQGSSPLHF. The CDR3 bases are TGTGCCATCAGTGAGGAACAGGGGAGTTCACCCCTCCACTTT.

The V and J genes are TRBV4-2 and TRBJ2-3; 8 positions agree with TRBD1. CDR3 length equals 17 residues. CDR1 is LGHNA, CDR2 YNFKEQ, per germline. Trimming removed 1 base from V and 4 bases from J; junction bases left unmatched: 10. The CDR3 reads CASSQAHGQGVADTQYF. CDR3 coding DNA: TGTGCCAGCAGCCAAGCCCATGGACAGGGAGTTGCAGATACGCAGTATTTT.

The CDR3 spells CASSPRVGVINQPQHF. The CDR3 DNA reads TGTGCCAGCAGCCCTCGTGTGGGGGTGATCAATCAGCCCCAGCATTTT. The chain couples TRBV5-8 to TRBJ1-5; TRBD1 might be the D (5 bases). The CDR3 covers 16 residues. The V gene lost 4 bases and the J gene lost 3 bases, with 17 bases spanning the gap. From germline, CDR1 is SGHTS and CDR2 YDEGEE.

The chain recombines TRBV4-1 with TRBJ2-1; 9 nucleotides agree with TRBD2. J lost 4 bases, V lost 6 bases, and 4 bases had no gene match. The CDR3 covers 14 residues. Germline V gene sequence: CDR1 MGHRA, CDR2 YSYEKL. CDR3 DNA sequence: TGCGCCAGCAGGGGCGGGGGGGCTTACAATGAGCAGTTCTTC. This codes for CASRGGGAYNEQFF.

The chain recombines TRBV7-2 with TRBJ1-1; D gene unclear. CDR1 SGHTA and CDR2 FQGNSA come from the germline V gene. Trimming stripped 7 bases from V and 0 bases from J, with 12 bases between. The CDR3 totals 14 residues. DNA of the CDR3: TGTGCCAGCATCCATCTACAGCTGAACACTGAAGCTTTCTTT. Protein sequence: CASIHLQLNTEAFF.

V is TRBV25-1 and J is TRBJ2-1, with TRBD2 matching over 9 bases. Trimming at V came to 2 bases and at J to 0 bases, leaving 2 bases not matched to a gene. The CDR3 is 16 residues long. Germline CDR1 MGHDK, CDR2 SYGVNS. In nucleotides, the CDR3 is TGTGCCAGCAGTGAAGGCGGGAGGGCCTCCTACAATGAGCAGTTCTTC. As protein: CASSEGGRASYNEQFF. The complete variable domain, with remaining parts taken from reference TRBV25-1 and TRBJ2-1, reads EADIYQTPRYLVIGTGKKITLECSQTMGHDKMYWYQQDPGMELHLIHYSYGVNSTEKGDLSSESTVSRIRTEHFPLTLESARPSHTSQYLCASSEGGRASYNEQFFGPGTRLTVL.

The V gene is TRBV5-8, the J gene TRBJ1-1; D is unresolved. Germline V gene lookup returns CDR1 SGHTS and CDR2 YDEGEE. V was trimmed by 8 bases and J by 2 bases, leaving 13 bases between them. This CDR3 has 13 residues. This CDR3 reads CASMIQLNTEAFF. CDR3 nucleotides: TGTGCCAGTATGATACAGCTAAACACTGAAGCTTTCTTT.

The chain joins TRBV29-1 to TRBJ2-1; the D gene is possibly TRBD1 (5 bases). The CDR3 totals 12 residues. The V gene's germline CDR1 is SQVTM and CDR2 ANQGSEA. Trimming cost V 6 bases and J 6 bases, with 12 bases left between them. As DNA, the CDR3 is TGCAGCGTCCGAAGCCAGGGCAATGAGCAGTTCTTC. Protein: CSVRSQGNEQFF.

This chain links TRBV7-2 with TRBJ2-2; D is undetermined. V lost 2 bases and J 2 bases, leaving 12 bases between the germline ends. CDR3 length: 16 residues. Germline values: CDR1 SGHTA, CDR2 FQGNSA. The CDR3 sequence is CASSLPRNYNTGELFF. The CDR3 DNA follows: TGTGCCAGCAGCTTACCCAGAAACTATAACACCGGGGAGCTGTTTTTT.

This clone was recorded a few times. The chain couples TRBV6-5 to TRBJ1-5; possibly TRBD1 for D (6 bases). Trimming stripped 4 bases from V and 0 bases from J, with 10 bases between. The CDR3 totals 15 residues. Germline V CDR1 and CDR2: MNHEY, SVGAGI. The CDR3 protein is CASSSQGLSNQPQHF. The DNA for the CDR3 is TGTGCCAGCAGTTCACAGGGCCTTAGCAATCAGCCCCAGCATTTT.

The CDR3 reads CASSPLQGANEQFF. The CDR3 DNA is TGTGCCAGCTCACCTTTGCAGGGGGCGAATGAGCAGTTCTTC. The rearrangement uses TRBV18 and TRBJ2-1; 8 bases match TRBD1. In germline, CDR1 is KGHSH, CDR2 LQKENI. This CDR3 contains 14 residues. The J segment lost 7 bases and the V segment lost 3 bases, leaving 5 bases of the junction unmatched.

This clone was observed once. CDR3 region: CASSLFWDRALVEQYV. As DNA, the CDR3 is TGTGCCAGCAGCTTATTCTGGGACAGAGCTTTGGTCGAGCAGTACGTC. The chain joins TRBV7-3 to TRBJ2-7; TRBD1 matches 7 bases. Germline V lookup: CDR1 SGHTA, CDR2 FQGTGA. The CDR3 runs to 16 residues. V dropped 2 bases and J dropped 6; count of bases not matched to a gene: 13.

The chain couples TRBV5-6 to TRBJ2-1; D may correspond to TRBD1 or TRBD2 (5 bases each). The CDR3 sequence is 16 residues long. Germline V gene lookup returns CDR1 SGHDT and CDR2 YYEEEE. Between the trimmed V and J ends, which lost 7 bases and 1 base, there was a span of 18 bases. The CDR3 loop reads CASGSTAVVSYNEQFF. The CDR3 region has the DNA TGTGCCAGCGGATCGACAGCGGTCGTTTCCTACAATGAGCAGTTCTTC. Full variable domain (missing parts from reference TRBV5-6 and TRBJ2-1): DAGVTQSPTHLIKTRGQQVTLRCSPKSGHDTVSWYQQALGQGPQFIFQYYEEEERQRGNFPDRFSGHQFPNYSSELNVNALLLGDSALYLCASGSTAVVSYNEQFFGPGTRLTVL.

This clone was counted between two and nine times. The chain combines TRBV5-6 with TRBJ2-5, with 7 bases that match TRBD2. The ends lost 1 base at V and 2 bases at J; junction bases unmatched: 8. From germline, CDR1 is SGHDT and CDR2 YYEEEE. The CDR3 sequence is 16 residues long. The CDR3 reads CASSLMSSGAQETQYF. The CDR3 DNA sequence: TGTGCCAGCAGCTTGATGTCAAGCGGGGCGCAAGAGACCCAGTACTTC.

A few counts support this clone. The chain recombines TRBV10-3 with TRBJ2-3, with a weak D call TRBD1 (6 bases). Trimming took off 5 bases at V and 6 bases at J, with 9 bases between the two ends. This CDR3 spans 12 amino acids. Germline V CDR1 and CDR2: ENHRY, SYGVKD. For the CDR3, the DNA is TGTGCCATCAGTTCAGGGGAGGATACGCAGTATTTT. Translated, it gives CAISSGEDTQYF.

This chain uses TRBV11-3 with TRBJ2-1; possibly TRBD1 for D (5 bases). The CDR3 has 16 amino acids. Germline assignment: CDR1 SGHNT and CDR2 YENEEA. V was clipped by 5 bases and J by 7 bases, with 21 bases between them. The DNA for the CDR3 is TGTGCCAGCAGCCCGACCCACAGGACCGAGCATAATGAGCAGTTCTTC. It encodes CASSPTHRTEHNEQFF.

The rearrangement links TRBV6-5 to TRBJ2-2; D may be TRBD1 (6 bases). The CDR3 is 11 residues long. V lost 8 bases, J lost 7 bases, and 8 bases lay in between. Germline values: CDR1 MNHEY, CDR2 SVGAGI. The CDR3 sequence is CASEGVGELFF. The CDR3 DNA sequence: TGTGCCAGCGAGGGGGTCGGGGAGCTGTTTTTT.

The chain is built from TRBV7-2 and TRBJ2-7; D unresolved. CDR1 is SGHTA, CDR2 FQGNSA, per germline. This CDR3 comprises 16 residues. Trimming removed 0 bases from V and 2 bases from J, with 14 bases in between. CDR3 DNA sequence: TGTGCCAGCAGCTTAGCTTCGACAAACGGAGCCTACGAGCAGTACTTC. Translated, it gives CASSLASTNGAYEQYF.

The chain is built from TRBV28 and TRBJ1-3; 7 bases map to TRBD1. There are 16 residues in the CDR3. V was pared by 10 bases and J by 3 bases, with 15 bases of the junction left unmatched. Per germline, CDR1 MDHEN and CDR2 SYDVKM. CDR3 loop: CATAGGYEVLGNTIYF. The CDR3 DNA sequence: TGTGCCACAGCAGGGGGATACGAGGTTCTTGGAAACACCATATATTTT.

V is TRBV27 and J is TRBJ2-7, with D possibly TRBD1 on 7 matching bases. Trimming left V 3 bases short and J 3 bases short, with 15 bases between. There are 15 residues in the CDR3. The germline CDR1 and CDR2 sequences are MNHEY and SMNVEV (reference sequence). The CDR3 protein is CASSFIQGGNYEQYF. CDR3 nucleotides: TGTGCCAGCAGTTTCATTCAGGGGGGTAACTACGAGCAGTACTTC.

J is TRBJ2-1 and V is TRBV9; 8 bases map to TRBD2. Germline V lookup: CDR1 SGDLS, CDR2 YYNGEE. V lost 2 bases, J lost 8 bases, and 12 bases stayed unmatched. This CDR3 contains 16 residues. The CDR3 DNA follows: TGTGCCAGCAGCGTTGGTAGGATAGCGGGATTGGATGAGCAGTTCTTC. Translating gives CASSVGRIAGLDEQFF.

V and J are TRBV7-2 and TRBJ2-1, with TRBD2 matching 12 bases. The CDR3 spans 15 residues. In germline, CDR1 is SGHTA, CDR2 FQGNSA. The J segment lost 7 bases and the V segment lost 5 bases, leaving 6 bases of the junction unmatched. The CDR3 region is CASSVTSGGSNEQFF. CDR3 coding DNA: TGTGCCAGCAGCGTGACTAGCGGGGGATCGAATGAGCAGTTCTTC.